Listed below are T cell receptor beta chains from one sample, sequenced in a study of molecular identifiers for immune sequencing clone quantification. TCRdb reprocessed the PCR reads via MiXCR and lists one record per CDR3 protein. In the table there are approximately 60,000 distinct CDR3 sequences, roughly a fifth of which are singletons. The sample comprised naive CD8+ T cells from blood, with Jurkat cell RNA spiked in. The receptors come from a human donor in good health. Some libraries in this study had Jurkat cell RNA spiked in. The conserved cysteine and the conserved F or W are not part of the CDR3 here.

>TRBV3-1|TRBJ2-7
ASSQTSGRDEQY
>TRBV6-1|TRBJ2-5
ASVLRVSGKETQY
>TRBV11-3|TRBJ2-3
ASSYVDTQY
>TRBV6-5|TRBJ2-3
ASSSRTGHTDTQY
>TRBV4-3|TRBJ2-3
ASSGSGTDMQY
>TRBV9|TRBJ1-4
ASRGNLDEKLF
>TRBV18|TRBJ2-7
ASSPPPGTGDHEQY
>TRBV20-1|TRBJ2-7
SARDHISSYEQY
>TRBV12-2|TRBJ2-4
ASRLSLAGGPLRRPIQY
>TRBV30|TRBJ2-7
AWRLGYEQY
>TRBV11-3|TRBJ1-1
ASSPPRPEAF
>TRBV13|TRBJ2-7
ASSSGSHYEQY
>TRBV27|TRBJ1-1
ASSLDGTGAF
>TRBV6-2/TRBV6-3|TRBJ2-5
ASSLGKGRATEKTQY
>TRBV29-1|TRBJ2-7
SVEDRAGSSHYEQY
>TRBV27|TRBJ2-1
ASSYPTSGSLGEQF
>TRBV2|TRBJ2-1
ASSVTEGEDEQF
>TRBV4-1|TRBJ2-5
ASGHRVGGETQY
>TRBV5-6|TRBJ2-1
ASSIGEGAASSYNEQF
>TRBV21-1|TRBJ2-4
ASSKRLRTRYLAKNIQY
>TRBV9|TRBJ2-3
ASSASSPSTDTQY
>TRBV12-3/TRBV12-4|TRBJ2-5
ASSHRDPRVETQY
>TRBV2|TRBJ2-7
ASREGLAGEAYEQY
>TRBV11-2|TRBJ1-5
ASSLTAAHVQH
>TRBV12-3/TRBV12-4|TRBJ2-7
ASSFGGPYEQY
>TRBV4-1|TRBJ1-3
ASSQVSGSNSGNTIY
>TRBV4-1|TRBJ1-6
ASSHLQGAQNSPLH
>TRBV3-1|TRBJ1-1
ASSPEQWPPNTEAF
>TRBV11-2|TRBJ2-5
ASSPGGFSGRFEETQY
>TRBV7-9|TRBJ1-1
ASTHALAQGLAF
>TRBV19|TRBJ1-3
ASSTYPVDSGNTIY
>TRBV29-1|TRBJ2-2
STQGANTGELF
>TRBV6-5|TRBJ2-7
ASSFGGEQY
>TRBV27|TRBJ2-5
ASSLIGAGGETQY
>TRBV24-1|TRBJ2-7
ATSDSSSSYEQY
>TRBV7-9|TRBJ2-1
ASRSQTGPEQF
>TRBV6-5|TRBJ2-7
ASRLTGGSYEQY
>TRBV19|TRBJ2-3
ASSGLAGVDTQY
>TRBV7-9|TRBJ2-1
ASSPLGTYNEQF
>TRBV27|TRBJ2-3
ASSPGTSKFADTQY
>TRBV19|TRBJ2-3
ASSTKRELDTQY
>TRBV27|TRBJ2-3
ASSLIAATDTQY
>TRBV21-1|TRBJ2-3
ASSNRTGQSTDTQY
>TRBV28|TRBJ1-2
ASSSGRLDYGYT
>TRBV19|TRBJ2-3
ASSTSGWSTDTQY
>TRBV7-2|TRBJ2-3
ASSLYRRESTGTQY
>TRBV2|TRBJ2-3
ASSDPAASGSTDTQY
>TRBV7-8|TRBJ2-3
ASSFGLAGLTDTQY
>TRBV5-3|TRBJ2-1
ASSSKVWRSSVQF
>TRBV20-1|TRBJ2-1
SALRRDYNEQF
>TRBV29-1|TRBJ1-1
SVAHGTEAF
>TRBV11-2|TRBJ1-6
ASSLGGGRSPLH
>TRBV20-1|TRBJ2-7
SAREELGEGNYEQY
>TRBV28|TRBJ2-3
ASSLTTPPSPDTQY
>TRBV7-8|TRBJ1-1
ASSFDRVNEAF
>TRBV4-1|TRBJ2-3
ASSPSVGTPTADTQY